Presented here are 7 T cell receptor beta chains from one specimen sequenced in a study of T cells in Graves' hyperthyroidism and ophthalmopathy. The source material, RNA transcripts, was used to amplify TCR beta CDR3 regions. With the HTBI primer set, the TCR CDR3 went through a first round of RT-PCR. One entry per CDR3 protein, called by TCRdb with MiXCR from the multiplex PCR reads. Of 250,000 or so distinct CDR3 sequences listed, roughly 15% are singletons. The sample consisted of blood. Receptors were obtained from a woman between 50 and 59 years old with Graves' hyperthyroidism that later progressed to Graves' ophthalmopathy.

In its sample, this clonotype was seen many times. The chain joins TRBV10-3 to TRBJ2-1; D uncertain. This CDR3 has 12 residues. The germline V gene encodes CDR1 ENHRY and CDR2 SYGVKD. The V gene lost 6 bases and the J gene lost 7 bases, with 10 bases spanning the gap. In DNA, the CDR3 is TGTGCCATCAGCTGGTCCCCGAATGAGCAGTTCTTC. This translates into CAISWSPNEQFF.

This clonotype was seen a handful of times. A read error is possible here, since a much larger clone lies one base away. The CDR3 reads CAGSSSDREETQYF. The CDR3 DNA is TGTGCCGGCAGCAGCTCGGACAGGGAAGAGACCCAGTACTTC. This rearrangement joins TRBV2 to TRBJ2-5, with 8 bases aligning to TRBD1. Germline-derived CDR1 and CDR2 are SNHLY and FYNNEI. The CDR3 spans 14 residues.

This clonotype turned up a few times. This chain joins TRBV19 and TRBJ2-2; D may be TRBD1 (6 bases). CDR3 size: 16 residues. Deletions cut 5 bases from V and 2 bases from J, with 15 bases between. Germline assignment: CDR1 LNHDA and CDR2 SQIVND (reference sequence). The CDR3 here is CASSSNRASNTGELFF. The CDR3, as DNA: TGTGCCAGTAGTTCTAACAGGGCCTCTAACACCGGGGAGCTGTTTTTT.

Many counts were recorded for this clonotype. The chain joins TRBV9 to TRBJ2-1; 8 bases fit TRBD2. CDR3 size: 14 residues. V was clipped by 4 bases and J by 7 bases; unmatched bases: 7. Germline CDR1 is SGDLS and CDR2 is YYNGEE. As DNA, the CDR3 is TGTGCCAGCAGCCCAACTAGCGGTTCGAATGAGCAGTTCTTC. This codes for CASSPTSGSNEQFF.

The rearrangement uses TRBV7-9 and TRBJ2-7; a weak D match, TRBD2 (6 bases). V dropped 1 base and J dropped 4 bases, with 14 bases sitting between them. CDR3 length: 15 residues. Germline loops: CDR1 SEHNR, CDR2 FQNEAQ (reference sequence). CDR3 sequence: CASSLGGGMAYEQYF. CDR3 coding DNA: TGTGCCAGCAGCTTAGGCGGCGGGATGGCGTACGAGCAGTACTTC.

The rearrangement links TRBV25-1 to TRBJ1-6; no definite D call. CDR1 MGHDK and CDR2 SYGVNS come from the germline V gene. This CDR3 has 13 residues. Deletions cut 4 bases from V and 8 bases from J, with 9 bases between. The CDR3 reads CASSGSWDSPLHF. CDR3 DNA: TGTGCCAGCAGTGGGAGCTGGGATTCACCCCTCCACTTT.

This clonotype was seen ten or more times. The chain links TRBV2 to TRBJ2-7; 13 bases align to TRBD2. The V segment lost 6 bases and the J segment 4 bases; nucleotides outside the gene matches: 3. The CDR3 extends over 14 amino acids. Per germline, CDR1 SNHLY and CDR2 FYNNEI. The CDR3: CASRWTSGRYEQYF. For the CDR3, the DNA is TGTGCCAGCAGGTGGACTAGCGGGAGATACGAGCAGTACTTC.